These 11 T cell receptor beta chains originate from one sample sequenced in a study of CD8 T cells in Susac syndrome. RNA, at about 0.5 to 1 ug, was reverse transcribed with random hexamers. TCRdb analysed the immunoSEQ multiplex PCR reads with MiXCR anew, one entry per CDR3 protein. Of some 140,000 distinct CDR3 sequences listed, approximately 95% are singletons. Sequencing used CD8+ T cells from PBMCs. These receptors all come from a human donor with Susac syndrome.

The chain has TRBV27 and TRBJ1-2; no firm D call. The CDR3 loop spans 13 amino acids. Looked up from germline, CDR1 is MNHEY and CDR2 is SMNVEV (reference sequence). V dropped 0 bases and J dropped 5 bases, with 7 bases sitting between them. This CDR3 reads CASSLSKGYGYTF. Written as DNA, the CDR3 is TGTGCCAGCAGTTTATCAAAAGGGTATGGCTACACCTTC.

The CDR3 sequence: CASSLFPGGTEAFF. CDR3 sequence (DNA): TGTGCCAGCAGTTTATTCCCAGGGGGGACTGAAGCTTTCTTT. The J gene is TRBJ1-1, the V gene TRBV27, with TRBD1 matching over 7 bases. CDR1 and CDR2 (germline): MNHEY, SMNVEV (reference sequence). V trimming: 1 base; J trimming: 5 bases; junction bases outside the gene matches: 4. The CDR3 is 14 amino acids.

The chain joins TRBV1 to TRBJ2-7. TRBV1 is a pseudogene. The CDR3 length is 14 residues. As DNA, the CDR3 is TGCACCAGCAGCCCTCAGATGTGCTCCTACGAGCAGTACTTC. Translating it yields CTSSPQMCSYEQYF.

The gene calls are TRBV9 and TRBJ2-6, with D unresolved. The CDR3 has 18 amino acids. Germline V CDR1 and CDR2: SGDLS, YYNGEE. V lost 3 bases and J 0 bases, leaving 16 bases between the germline ends. CDR3: CASSDGRILNSGANVLTF. In DNA form, the CDR3 reads TGTGCCAGCAGCGATGGACGGATACTCAACTCTGGGGCCAACGTCCTGACTTTC. Based on the CDR3 plus reference TRBV9 and TRBJ2-6, the full variable domain is DSGVTQTPKHLITATGQRVTLRCSPRSGDLSVYWYQQSLDQGLQFLIQYYNGEERAKGNILERFSAQQFPDLHSELNLSSLELGDSALYFCASSDGRILNSGANVLTFGAGSRLTVL.

This chain uses TRBV6-5 with TRBJ2-2; weak D call: TRBD2 (6 bases). Germline values: CDR1 MNHEY, CDR2 SVGAGI. The V end was cut by 5 bases, the J end by 4 bases, with 11 bases between. The CDR3 runs to 14 residues. Here the CDR3 reads CASSEGLVTGELFF. CDR3 sequence (DNA): TGTGCCAGCAGTGAGGGACTCGTCACCGGGGAGCTGTTTTTT.

V usage is TRBV29-1 and J usage is TRBJ2-7; 7 bases match TRBD1. V was clipped by 6 bases and J by 3 bases; unmatched bases: 11. Germline-derived CDR1 and CDR2 are SQVTM and ANQGSEA. This CDR3 region has 14 residues. In DNA, the CDR3 is TGCAGCGTCCGCATACCGACAGGGAACTACGAGCAGTACTTC. This encodes CSVRIPTGNYEQYF.

The V and J genes are TRBV11-2 and TRBJ2-7; TRBD1 agrees at 7 bases. The CDR3 is made up of 14 amino acids. Germline assignment: CDR1 SGHAT and CDR2 FQNNGV. The V and J ends lost 6 bases and 3 bases, in that order; junction bases with no gene match: 8. DNA of the CDR3: TGTGCCAGCAGACCCGGGACAGAGCGCTACGAGCAGTACTTC. This encodes CASRPGTERYEQYF.

The chain is built from TRBV6-1 and TRBJ2-7, with 7 positions matching TRBD1. Trimming at V came to 3 bases and at J to 2 bases, leaving 7 bases not matched to a gene. The CDR3 runs to 15 residues. Per germline, CDR1 MNHNS and CDR2 SASEGT. CDR3 region: CASSDGVGTAYEQYF. The CDR3 nucleotides read TGTGCCAGCAGTGATGGTGTCGGGACAGCCTACGAGCAGTACTTC.

This sequence joins TRBV20-1 and TRBJ2-5; D unclear. The CDR3 is 13 residues long. V lost 3 bases to trimming and J lost 1 base, with 9 bases between them. Germline CDR1 reads DFQATT; CDR2 reads SNEGSKA (reference sequence). The CDR3 loop is CSARGWPQETQYF. In nucleotides, the CDR3 is TGCAGTGCTAGGGGGTGGCCCCAAGAGACCCAGTACTTC.

J is TRBJ2-5 and V is TRBV9; 10 positions agree with TRBD1. Germline values: CDR1 SGDLS, CDR2 YYNGEE. With V trimmed by 3 bases and J by 5 bases, 4 bases remained unmatched. This CDR3 comprises 14 residues. CDR3 bases: TGTGCCAGCAGCGGAGACAGGGGGCACGAGACCCAGTACTTC. Protein product: CASSGDRGHETQYF.

The chain combines TRBV12-3 or TRBV12-4 with TRBJ2-7; weak D call: TRBD1 (6 bases). The CDR3 runs to 14 residues. The V gene lost 5 bases and the J gene lost 4 bases, with 15 bases spanning the gap. The CDR3: CASSPQGRGYEQYF. The CDR3 DNA reads as TGTGCCAGCAGTCCCCAGGGCAGGGGTTACGAGCAGTACTTC.